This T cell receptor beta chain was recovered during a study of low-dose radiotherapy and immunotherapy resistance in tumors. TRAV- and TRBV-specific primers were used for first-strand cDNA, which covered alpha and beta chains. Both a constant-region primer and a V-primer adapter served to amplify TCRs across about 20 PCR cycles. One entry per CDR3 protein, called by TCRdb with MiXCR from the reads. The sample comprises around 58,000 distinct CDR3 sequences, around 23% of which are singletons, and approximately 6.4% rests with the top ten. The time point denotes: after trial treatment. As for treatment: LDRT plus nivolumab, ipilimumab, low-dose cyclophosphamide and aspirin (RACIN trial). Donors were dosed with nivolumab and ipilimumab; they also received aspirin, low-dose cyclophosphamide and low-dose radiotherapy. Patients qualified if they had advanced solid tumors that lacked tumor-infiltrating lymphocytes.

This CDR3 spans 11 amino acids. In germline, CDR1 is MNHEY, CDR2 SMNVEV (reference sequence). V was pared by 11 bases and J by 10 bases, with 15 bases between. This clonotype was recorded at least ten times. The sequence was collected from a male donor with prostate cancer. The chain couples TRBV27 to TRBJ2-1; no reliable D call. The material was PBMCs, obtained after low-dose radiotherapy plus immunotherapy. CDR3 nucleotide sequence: TGTGCCTCCCACGGGTGGGGAGAGCAGTTCTTC. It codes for CASHGWGEQFF.